These 7 T cell receptor beta chains share one sample of origin, sequenced in a study of T cells in Graves' hyperthyroidism and ophthalmopathy. Researchers took RNA transcripts and amplified the TCR beta CDR3 regions from them. First-round RT-PCR with HTBI primers amplified the TCR CDR3 region. TCRdb itself ran the multiplex PCR reads through MiXCR, one entry per CDR3 protein. The top ten clones hold less than 40% of a sample with 600,000 to 800,000 distinct CDR3 sequences, just over 35% of them seen once. The sequencing sample was made of blood. The source is a woman aged 40 to 49 with Graves' hyperthyroidism.

This chain links TRBV6-2 or TRBV6-3 with TRBJ1-3; D unclear. The length of the CDR3 is 14 residues. The germline V gene encodes CDR1 MNHEY and CDR2 SVGEGT. V lost 2 bases, J lost 2 bases, and 7 bases lay in between. In DNA, the CDR3 is TGTGCCAGCAGTTACAGTAGCCCTGGAAACACCATATATTTT. Protein sequence: CASSYSSPGNTIYF.

CDR3 sequence reads: CSAREIYQETQYF. DNA for the CDR3: TGCAGTGCTAGAGAAATATACCAAGAGACCCAGTACTTC. This chain connects TRBV20-1 to TRBJ2-5, with D unresolved. In germline, CDR1 is DFQATT, CDR2 SNEGSKA (reference sequence). The CDR3 covers 13 residues. Trimming took 0 bases from V and 0 from J, leaving 5 bases between them.

With regard to this clonotype: This clone may be a read error of a much larger clone one base away. This chain links TRBV12-3 or TRBV12-4 with TRBJ1-2, with D hard to call. CDR3 length: 13 residues. This CDR3 is CASSFGRANGNTF. CDR3 DNA sequence: TGTGCCAGCAGTTTTGGAAGGGCTAATGGCAACACCTTC.

The V gene is TRBV20-1, the J gene TRBJ2-7, with a tentative D call TRBD2 (5 bases). V was shortened by 1 base and J by 0 bases, with 13 bases between the two germline ends. This CDR3 is 15 amino acids long. Germline CDR1 is DFQATT and CDR2 is SNEGSKA (reference sequence). CDR3 DNA sequence: TGCAGTGCTAGAGGAGGAGGTCGACCCTCCTACGAGCAGTACTTC. It is translated as CSARGGGRPSYEQYF.

The chain employs TRBV7-9 and TRBJ2-2; 14 positions agree with TRBD2. The CDR3 is 19 amino acids. J was trimmed by 2 bases and V by 2 bases; bases with no gene match: 7. Germline V gene lookup returns CDR1 SEHNR and CDR2 FQNEAQ (reference sequence). This CDR3 is CASSLFSGLAGGNTGELFF. CDR3 coding DNA: TGTGCCAGCAGCTTATTTTCCGGACTAGCGGGAGGAAACACCGGGGAGCTGTTTTTT.

On this clonotype: This may stem from a read error, because a much larger clone lies one nucleotide away. This chain uses TRBV14 with TRBJ1-2; D may be TRBD1 (5 bases). From germline, CDR1 is SGHDN and CDR2 FVKESK. The CDR3 contains 13 residues. V gave up 4 bases and J gave up 8 bases, with 14 bases separating them. The CDR3: CASSRDGERGYTF. The CDR3 DNA reads TGTGCCAGCAGCCGGGACGGGGAAAGAGGCTACACCTTC.

This clonotype occurred a few times. The chain uses TRBV4-3 and TRBJ2-5; 8 nucleotides match TRBD2. Germline CDR1 reads LGHNA; CDR2 reads YSLEER. The V gene end was trimmed by 2 bases and the J gene end by 4 bases; junction bases not matched to a gene: 6. CDR3 size: 15 residues. The CDR3, as DNA: TGCGCCAGCAGCCAACGGGAGGGTTATGGAGAGACCCAGTACTTC. Its translation is CASSQREGYGETQYF.